This T cell receptor (beta chain) was captured by sequencing in a study of blood T cell repertoires in COVID-19. At the level of the study: The analysed material was cDNA or gDNA that came from T cells, B-cell-depleted T cells, or PBMCs.

This CDR3 spans 14 amino acids. Germline assignment: CDR1 SNHLY and CDR2 FYNNEI. With V trimmed by 6 bases and J by 8 bases, 6 bases remained unmatched. In the source study's methods: Quantification of nucleated cells was approximated via reference gene primer amplification. Repertoires were generated with immunoSEQ multiplex PCR, while TCRdb's copy carries only in-frame clones and drops some. Clone size and the V and J calls come from that table; the DNA yielded D and trimming. The table shows around 200,000 clones, with 75% to 90% occurring only once. In assigning cohorts, the study relied on participant-reported clinical history. Participants classified as exposed had met a COVID-19 case within 2 weeks before study entry.

The TCR was taken from a woman in her 30s who had been exposed to COVID-19. Sequences were obtained from PBMCs or T cells enriched from blood (not recorded which). The chain employs TRBV2 and TRBJ1-4, with 10 bases identical to TRBD1. This CDR3 is CASRRQGAEEKLFF. The CDR3 DNA sequence: TGTGCCAGCAGGCGACAGGGGGCGGAGGAAAAACTGTTTTTT.